Following are 28 T cell receptor beta chains from one sample sequenced in a study of cytomegalovirus exposure and HLA in healthy donors (dated by TCRdb to the late 2010s). The library was produced with the immunoSEQ multiplex PCR assay. For the multiplex PCR, a mixture combining 60 forward primers for TCR Vbeta segments and 13 reverse primers for TCR Jbeta segments was used. TCRdb limited this immuneACCESS table to in-frame rearrangements with V and J called. A share of clones is missing; checked studies link under half to unresolved V genes, and the rest is unexplained. For this sample the table gives fewer than 150,000 clones, of which about three quarters were detected only once. The ten largest clonotypes hold about 3.8% of the sample. Source material: PBMCs. These receptors were obtained from a man aged 18 to 30 in good health and CMV-seronegative.

The gene calls are TRBV7-2 and TRBJ1-2; D remains unclear. The V gene's germline CDR1 is SGHTA and CDR2 FQGNSA. V lost 0 bases, J lost 2 bases, and 7 bases lay in between. The CDR3 is 14 residues long. The CDR3 protein is CASSLAGLNYGYTF. The CDR3, as DNA: TGTGCCAGCAGCTTAGCCGGACTGAACTATGGCTACACCTTC.

V usage is TRBV6-5 and J usage is TRBJ2-2; 7 bases are a match to TRBD2. CDR1 and CDR2 (germline): MNHEY, SVGAGI. The length of the CDR3 is 15 residues. The V gene end was trimmed by 6 bases and the J gene end by 4 bases; junction bases not matched to a gene: 8. Here the CDR3 DNA reads TGTGCCAGCAGCTATGCGGGAGAGGGCACCGGGGAGCTGTTTTTT. This encodes CASSYAGEGTGELFF.

This clone was picked up a small number of times. This chain links TRBV6-6 with TRBJ2-1, with 7 bases fitting TRBD2. V lost 7 bases and J lost 8; bases outside the gene matches: 14. CDR3 size: 15 residues. Germline V lookup: CDR1 MNHNY, CDR2 SVGAGI (reference sequence). CDR3: CASTDRRGKNDEQFF. DNA for the CDR3: TGTGCCAGCACCGACCGGCGGGGGAAGAACGATGAGCAGTTCTTC.

The chain recombines TRBV30 with TRBJ1-2; maybe TRBD1 (5 bases). This CDR3 contains 14 residues. Germline CDR1 GTSNPN, CDR2 SVGIG (reference sequence). Trimming pared 4 bases from V and 4 bases from J, leaving 16 bases between. CDR3 sequence reads: CAWTYDRPSYGYTF. The CDR3 DNA is TGTGCCTGGACTTATGACAGACCTTCCTATGGCTACACCTTC.

In its sample, this clone was seen a few times. This chain uses TRBV6-5 with TRBJ2-6; weak D call: TRBD1 (6 bases). Germline-derived CDR1 and CDR2 are MNHEY and SVGAGI. Trimming cost V 6 bases and J 0 bases, with 9 bases left between them. This CDR3 comprises 15 residues. CDR3 sequence: CASRGHHSGANVLTF. As DNA, the CDR3 is TGTGCCAGCAGGGGACACCACTCTGGGGCCAACGTCCTGACTTTC.

This clone was seen just once. V and J are TRBV6-1 and TRBJ2-7; 7 bases map to TRBD2. Germline V gene data show CDR1 as MNHNS and CDR2 as SASEGT. This CDR3 comprises 15 residues. The ends lost 6 bases at V and 6 bases at J; junction bases unmatched: 14. CDR3: CASRHRGGSLLEQYF. The CDR3 DNA follows: TGTGCCAGCAGACATCGGGGCGGGAGCCTTCTCGAGCAGTACTTC.

This clone was observed once. V usage is TRBV7-8 and J usage is TRBJ1-1, with D possibly being TRBD1 (6 bases). The CDR3 extends over 13 amino acids. Germline V gives CDR1 SGHVS, CDR2 FQNEAQ. V dropped 6 bases and J dropped 1 base, with 9 bases sitting between them. In DNA, the CDR3 is TGTGCCAGCAGAACGGACAGGAACACTGAAGCTTTCTTT. Translated, it gives CASRTDRNTEAFF. The full variable domain, with the rest looked up from reference TRBV7-8 and TRBJ1-1, is GAGVSQSPRYKVAKRGQDVALRCDPISGHVSLFWYQQALGQGPEFLTYFQNEAQLDKSGLPSDRFFAERPEGSVSTLKIQRTQQEDSAVYLCASRTDRNTEAFFGQGTRLTVV.

This chain uses TRBV19 with TRBJ2-2; D gene ambiguous. V was clipped by 2 bases and J by 5 bases, with 9 bases between them. From germline, CDR1 is LNHDA and CDR2 SQIVND (reference sequence). This CDR3 spans 14 amino acids. The CDR3 is CASSILTVTGELFF. The CDR3 DNA follows: TGTGCCAGTAGTATACTAACAGTAACCGGGGAGCTGTTTTTT. Full variable domain (missing parts from reference TRBV19 and TRBJ2-2): DGGITQSPKYLFRKEGQNVTLSCEQNLNHDAMYWYRQDPGQGLRLIYYSQIVNDFQKGDIAEGYSVSREKKESFPLTVTSAQKNPTAFYLCASSILTVTGELFFGEGSRLTVL.

The chain links TRBV2 to TRBJ2-7, with D uncertain. Trimming removed 6 bases at V and 6 bases at J, with 9 bases between. Germline V lookup: CDR1 SNHLY, CDR2 FYNNEI. CDR3 size: 11 residues. CDR3 amino acids: CASSRVSEQYF. CDR3 sequence (DNA): TGTGCCAGCAGCCGAGTCTCCGAGCAGTACTTC.

About this clone itself: Distinct nucleotide sequences in the sample also encode this CDR3. The chain uses TRBV5-4 and TRBJ2-1, with unresolved D. V lost 1 base and J lost 7, with 6 bases in between. This CDR3 has 12 residues. CDR1 and CDR2 (germline): SGHNT, YYREEE (reference sequence). The CDR3 nucleotides are TGTGCCAGCAGCTTGTTCAGTAATGAGCAGTTCTTC. Protein sequence: CASSLFSNEQFF.

This clone has only a few counts. This rearrangement joins TRBV2 to TRBJ1-2, with 9 bases identical to TRBD1. V lost 3 bases to trimming and J lost 1 base; unmatched junction nucleotides: 3. Per the germline V gene, CDR1 is SNHLY and CDR2 is FYNNEI. The CDR3 runs 15 residues. The CDR3 bases are TGTGCCAGCAGTGAGGGGACAGGGCTTAACTATGGCTACACCTTC. It specifies CASSEGTGLNYGYTF.

The chain recombines TRBV10-1 with TRBJ2-3, with TRBD2 matching 10 bases. Germline V gives CDR1 WNHNN, CDR2 SYGVQD (reference sequence). V was pared by 0 bases and J by 4 bases, with 4 bases of the junction left unmatched. The CDR3 totals 16 residues. The CDR3 protein is CASSESTAGGPDTQYF. In nucleotides, the CDR3 is TGCGCCAGCAGTGAGTCGACAGCGGGAGGGCCAGATACGCAGTATTTT.

This clone was counted once. This sequence joins TRBV7-3 and TRBJ2-7; TRBD2 matches 8 bases. CDR3 size: 16 residues. Germline V gene sequence: CDR1 SGHTA, CDR2 FQGTGA. The V gene end was trimmed by 5 bases and the J gene end by 2 bases; junction bases not matched to a gene: 11. The CDR3 sequence: CASSPSGGSSAYEQYF. CDR3 coding DNA: TGTGCCAGCAGCCCCTCGGGGGGGTCGTCGGCCTACGAGCAGTACTTC.

The V and J genes are TRBV5-6 and TRBJ2-1, with a possible D match to TRBD2 (5 bases). This CDR3 is built from 12 residues. Trimming left V 1 base short and J 11 bases short, with 10 bases between. CDR1 is SGHDT and CDR2 is YYEEEE in the germline V gene. DNA of the CDR3: TGTGCCAGCAGCTTGTATGCTAGCCAGCAGTTCTTC. Residues: CASSLYASQQFF.

V and J are TRBV6-5 and TRBJ2-1; a possible D gene is TRBD1 (6 bases). Germline V lookup: CDR1 MNHEY, CDR2 SVGAGI. V was clipped by 8 bases and J by 4 bases, with 15 bases between them. CDR3 length: 14 amino acids. CDR3 amino acids: CASENRDTYNEQFF. The CDR3 nucleotides are TGTGCCAGCGAAAACCGGGACACTTACAATGAGCAGTTCTTC.

The V gene is TRBV6-6, the J gene TRBJ2-7; TRBD1 aligns across 9 bases. V lost 6 bases and J lost 1; bases outside the gene matches: 7. The CDR3 runs to 15 residues. Looked up from germline, CDR1 is MNHNY and CDR2 is SVGAGI (reference sequence). This chain's CDR3 is CASSISGTGSYEQYF. The CDR3 DNA follows: TGTGCCAGCAGCATATCCGGGACAGGGTCCTACGAGCAGTACTTC.

This sequence joins TRBV30 and TRBJ1-2; 8 nucleotides match TRBD1. Germline-derived CDR1 and CDR2 are GTSNPN and SVGIG (reference sequence). Germline trimming cut 3 bases from V and 4 bases from J; bases unmatched to any gene: 7. The CDR3 length is 14 residues. The CDR3 DNA reads TGTGCCTGGAGAAGGACAGGGTCGGGCTATGGCTACACCTTC. The encoded protein is CAWRRTGSGYGYTF.

This clone was counted once. In DNA, the CDR3 is TGTGCCAGCAGCGCCTCCGGGACATCTAATGAAAAACTGTTTTTT. Residues: CASSASGTSNEKLFF. The rearrangement uses TRBV5-6 and TRBJ1-4, with a possible D match to TRBD1 (6 bases). The CDR3 runs 15 residues. Trimming removed 4 bases at V and 3 bases at J, with 13 bases between. CDR1 is SGHDT and CDR2 is YYEEEE in the germline V gene.

J is TRBJ1-1 and V is TRBV5-1; D gene uncertain. Trimming left V 0 bases short and J 3 bases short, with 9 bases between. From germline, CDR1 is SGHRS and CDR2 YFSETQ. This CDR3 region has 14 residues. The CDR3 sequence is CASSLAGSHTEAFF. The DNA of the CDR3 is TGCGCCAGCAGCTTGGCCGGGTCGCACACTGAAGCTTTCTTT.

This chain uses TRBV4-1 with TRBJ2-7; possible D gene TRBD2, 5 bases. Germline CDR1 MGHRA, CDR2 YSYEKL. This CDR3 comprises 13 residues. Deletions cut 1 base from V and 5 bases from J, with 9 bases between. Written as DNA, the CDR3 is TGCGCCAGCAGCCAAGTACCCGGGAACGAGCAGTACTTC. It specifies CASSQVPGNEQYF.

The CDR3 DNA sequence: TGTGCCAGCAGCCATACCGGGGGACAGCGGAACTATGGCTACACCTTC. Residues: CASSHTGGQRNYGYTF. J is TRBJ1-2 and V is TRBV7-9; 7 bases are a match to TRBD1. CDR1 and CDR2 from the germline V gene are SEHNR and FQNEAQ (reference sequence). The CDR3 has 16 amino acids. After removal of 5 bases from V and 2 bases from J, the junction contained 11 bases not matched to a gene.

The chain couples TRBV9 to TRBJ1-2; 7 bases agree with TRBD1. Germline assignment: CDR1 SGDLS and CDR2 YYNGEE. This CDR3 comprises 17 residues. V was clipped by 3 bases and J by 5 bases; unmatched bases: 16. CDR3: CASSATSGGGAWYGYTF. CDR3 in DNA: TGTGCCAGCAGCGCTACCTCAGGAGGGGGCGCGTGGTATGGCTACACCTTC.

The chain uses TRBV28 and TRBJ2-2, with 14 bases lining up with TRBD2. The length of the CDR3 is 15 residues. V gave up 6 bases and J gave up 5 bases; unmatched junction bases: 2. From germline, CDR1 is MDHEN and CDR2 SYDVKM. The CDR3 sequence is CASRGTSGRTGELFF. The CDR3 bases are TGTGCCAGCAGGGGGACTAGCGGGAGAACCGGGGAGCTGTTTTTT.

The genes are TRBV19 and TRBJ2-3; D is unclear. V was cut by 6 bases and J by 0 bases, with 10 bases left in between. Germline CDR1 is LNHDA and CDR2 is SQIVND (reference sequence). The CDR3 contains 14 residues. The CDR3 DNA reads TGTGCCAGTAGATCGTTTCTAAGCACAGATACGCAGTATTTT. It encodes CASRSFLSTDTQYF.

The chain combines TRBV7-8 with TRBJ2-7; tentative D call: TRBD2 (7 bases). V dropped 5 bases and J dropped 6 bases, with 14 bases sitting between them. This CDR3 has 13 residues. Germline values: CDR1 SGHVS, CDR2 FQNEAQ. This chain's CDR3 is CASSPEGEGEQYF. Written as DNA, the CDR3 is TGTGCCAGCAGCCCTGAGGGGGAGGGCGAGCAGTACTTC. Full variable domain (missing parts from reference TRBV7-8 and TRBJ2-7): GAGVSQSPRYKVAKRGQDVALRCDPISGHVSLFWYQQALGQGPEFLTYFQNEAQLDKSGLPSDRFFAERPEGSVSTLKIQRTQQEDSAVYLCASSPEGEGEQYFGPGTRLTVT.

The rearrangement joins TRBV27 to TRBJ1-3; 11 positions match TRBD1. The germline V gene encodes CDR1 MNHEY and CDR2 SMNVEV (reference sequence). V gave up 4 bases and J gave up 0 bases; unmatched junction bases: 5. The CDR3 totals 17 residues. In DNA, the CDR3 is TGTGCCAGCAGTTCCTGGACAGGGGGCGCCTCTGGAAACACCATATATTTT. This translates into CASSSWTGGASGNTIYF.

This clone was seen only a few times. This chain uses TRBV7-7 with TRBJ2-2; D possibly corresponds to TRBD2 (5 bases). The CDR3 is made up of 15 amino acids. The V gene lost 5 bases and the J gene lost 1 base, with 11 bases spanning the gap. Germline CDR1 SSHAT, CDR2 FNYEAQ (reference sequence). Written as DNA, the CDR3 is TGTGCCAGCAGCCTACGGGAAGGGAACACCGGGGAGCTGTTTTTT. Amino acid sequence: CASSLREGNTGELFF.

The chain uses TRBV10-1 and TRBJ2-7, with 11 positions matching TRBD1. The CDR3 loop spans 16 amino acids. Germline V lookup: CDR1 WNHNN, CDR2 SYGVQD (reference sequence). The trim removed 3 bases at V and 3 bases at J, leaving 7 bases unmatched. The CDR3 DNA is TGCGCCAGCAGTGATAAACCCGGGACAGGGGGCTACGAGCAGTACTTC. Translation: CASSDKPGTGGYEQYF.